The T cell receptor beta chain described here comes from a study of cytomegalovirus exposure and HLA in healthy donors. Trimming removed 2 bases at V and 0 bases at J, with 10 bases between. Germline V CDR1 and CDR2: MDHEN, SYDVKM. This CDR3 region has 16 residues. PCR employed 60 Vbeta and 13 Jbeta primers. Clones were read by immunoSEQ multiplex PCR, and TCRdb kept only the in-frame ones, dropping some. Here the sample spans 150,000 to 200,000 clones, about four fifths being singletons. Study outcomes and limitations: Links to common viral pathogens appeared, in a later analysis, for several of the most significant clusters.

To note about this clone: Its antigen remains unidentified.

This TCR derives from a woman under 40 in good health and CMV-seropositive. The chain links TRBV28 to TRBJ2-2, with D tentatively TRBD1 (6 bases). Sample: PBMCs. The CDR3 DNA reads TGTGCCAGCAGTTTAGGGGGCGGCGCGAACACCGGGGAGCTGTTTTTT. This gives the protein CASSLGGGANTGELFF.